What follows are 14 T cell receptor beta chains derived from one specimen sequenced in a study of cytomegalovirus exposure and HLA in healthy donors. In the PCR, 60 Vbeta and 13 Jbeta primers were used. The protocol was immunoSEQ multiplex PCR, while the TCRdb copy is restricted to in-frame clones and leaves out a portion. The sample gives 90,000 to 100,000 clones, 9.4% of which show up once; about 4.7% is in the top ten. Material: PBMCs. All receptors derive from a middle-aged man in good health and CMV-seropositive.

A few counts support this clone. V and J are TRBV4-2 and TRBJ2-7; TRBD2 matches at 12 bases. The V gene end was trimmed by 5 bases and the J gene end by 3 bases; junction bases not matched to a gene: 5. CDR1 LGHNA and CDR2 YNFKEQ come from the germline V gene. The CDR3 contains 15 residues. The CDR3 sequence: CASSGGLAGIYEQYF. The CDR3 nucleotides read TGTGCCAGCAGCGGCGGACTAGCGGGAATCTACGAGCAGTACTTC.

CDR3 sequence (DNA): TGTGCCAGCAGTTTATTGGGGGCGAACTATGGCTACACCTTC. Its translation: CASSLLGANYGYTF. The rearrangement uses TRBV28 and TRBJ1-2; tentative D call: TRBD1 (6 bases). Looked up from germline, CDR1 is MDHEN and CDR2 is SYDVKM. This CDR3 spans 14 amino acids. Trimming cost V 1 base and J 2 bases, with 8 bases left between them.

This clone was recorded a few times. J is TRBJ2-6 and V is TRBV7-9; D is undetermined. This CDR3 contains 16 residues. V was cut by 3 bases and J by 0 bases, with 9 bases left in between. Germline CDR1 reads SEHNR; CDR2 reads FQNEAQ (reference sequence). CDR3 amino acids: CASSLLGRSGANVLTF. The CDR3 DNA reads TGTGCCAGCAGCTTGCTTGGCCGCTCTGGGGCCAACGTCCTGACTTTC.

This clone has more than one count but fewer than ten. The chain recombines TRBV28 with TRBJ1-2, with 7 bases lining up with TRBD1. The germline gives CDR1 MDHEN, CDR2 SYDVKM. J lost 6 bases, V lost 3 bases, and 10 bases had no gene match. The CDR3 contains 15 residues. The CDR3 DNA is TGTGCCAGCAGTTTCGGTGCCAGGGGGTTGGATGGCTACACCTTC. It yields the protein CASSFGARGLDGYTF.

The CDR3 spells CASGFLPNTGELFF. Written as DNA, the CDR3 is TGTGCTAGTGGTTTTCTCCCGAACACCGGGGAGCTGTTTTTT. This rearrangement joins TRBV12-5 to TRBJ2-2; D call uncertain. V was cut by 3 bases and J by 0 bases, with 5 bases left in between. This CDR3 has 14 amino acids. Germline CDR1 LGHNT, CDR2 FRNRAP.

This clone was observed a few times. This chain joins TRBV5-1 and TRBJ1-1; D is undetermined. In germline, CDR1 is SGHRS, CDR2 YFSETQ. The CDR3 runs to 14 residues. Trimming left V 2 bases short and J 0 bases short, with 8 bases between. This CDR3 reads CASSLSTVNTEAFF. CDR3 coding DNA: TGCGCCAGCAGCTTAAGTACGGTGAACACTGAAGCTTTCTTT. The whole variable domain, remainder taken from reference TRBV5-1 and TRBJ1-1, is KAGVTQTPRYLIKTRGQQVTLSCSPISGHRSVSWYQQTPGQGLQFLFEYFSETQRNKGNFPGRFSGRQFSNSRSEMNVSTLELGDSALYLCASSLSTVNTEAFFGQGTRLTVV.

CDR3 region: CASSEGLAGETQYF. CDR3 in DNA: TGTGCCAGCAGCGAGGGACTAGCAGGGGAGACCCAGTACTTC. This chain joins TRBV2 and TRBJ2-5; 9 nucleotides agree with TRBD2. The CDR3 loop spans 14 amino acids. The V segment lost 6 bases and the J segment 5 bases; nucleotides outside the gene matches: 7. Germline-derived CDR1 and CDR2 are SNHLY and FYNNEI. Full variable domain (outside the CDR3, taken from reference TRBV2 and TRBJ2-5): EPEVTQTPSHQVTQMGQEVILRCVPISNHLYFYWYRQILGQKVEFLVSFYNNEISEKSEIFDDQFSVERPDGSNFTLKIRSTKLEDSAMYFCASSEGLAGETQYFGPGTRLLVL.

The rearrangement links TRBV28 to TRBJ2-1; 12 bases fit TRBD2. The CDR3 is made up of 15 amino acids. Germline CDR1 reads MDHEN; CDR2 reads SYDVKM. V was pared by 7 bases and J by 6 bases, with 7 bases of the junction left unmatched. The CDR3 region is CASTPGLAGRNEQFF. CDR3 nucleotides: TGTGCCAGCACCCCCGGACTAGCGGGGCGCAATGAGCAGTTCTTC.

In this sample, this clone turned up a few times. The chain uses TRBV10-3 and TRBJ1-4, with TRBD1 matching over 7 bases. The V and J ends lost 4 bases and 8 bases, in that order; junction bases with no gene match: 4. Looked up from germline, CDR1 is ENHRY and CDR2 is SYGVKD. The CDR3 covers 13 residues. DNA of the CDR3: TGTGCCATCAGTGGTCTGGACAGGGAAAAACTGTTTTTT. It is translated as CAISGLDREKLFF.

This clone was found a few times. The rearrangement joins TRBV27 to TRBJ1-1; the D gene is possibly TRBD1 (6 bases). The CDR3 runs 14 residues. The germline CDR1 and CDR2 sequences are MNHEY and SMNVEV (reference sequence). Deletions cut 4 bases from V and 2 bases from J, with 11 bases between. The CDR3 nucleotides read TGTGCCAGCAGTTCGGACAGCCCCAACACTGAAGCTTTCTTT. This gives the protein CASSSDSPNTEAFF.

This chain joins TRBV14 and TRBJ2-7; 7 bases are a match to TRBD1. The germline V gene has CDR1 SGHDN and CDR2 FVKESK. The CDR3 runs 15 residues. V lost 4 bases to trimming and J lost 4 bases; unmatched junction nucleotides: 10. As DNA, the CDR3 is TGTGCCAGCAGCCTCAACTTTGACAGGGATTACGAGCAGTACTTC. Protein product: CASSLNFDRDYEQYF.

The sample holds a few counts of this clone. The chain couples TRBV19 to TRBJ2-4; TRBD1 matches 7 bases. Germline loops: CDR1 LNHDA, CDR2 SQIVND (reference sequence). Trimming cost V 9 bases and J 15 bases; bases outside gene matches: 14. This CDR3 is 12 amino acids long. Written as DNA, the CDR3 is TGTGCCAGCCTCGGAGGAAGGGGGCGGAGGTACTTC. Its protein product is CASLGGRGRRYF.

The chain has TRBV27 and TRBJ2-7; TRBD2 is a possible D gene (6 bases). The germline V gene has CDR1 MNHEY and CDR2 SMNVEV (reference sequence). This CDR3 has 14 residues. V lost 7 bases and J lost 0, with 13 bases in between. CDR3 DNA sequence: TGTGCCAGCAAGGGGACTCTCAGCTCCTACGAGCAGTACTTC. Its protein is CASKGTLSSYEQYF.

This clone was detected a few times. The rearrangement links TRBV28 to TRBJ1-2; TRBD1 aligns across 7 bases. Germline lookup yields CDR1 MDHEN and CDR2 SYDVKM. Germline trimming cut 7 bases from V and 8 bases from J; bases unmatched to any gene: 16. The CDR3 length is 15 residues. CDR3 coding DNA: TGTGCCAGCACCCCTTCCGAGGGGAACAGGGGAGGCTACACCTTC. Translating gives CASTPSEGNRGGYTF.